Sequencing of this T cell receptor (beta chain) was carried out in a study of blood T cell repertoires in COVID-19 (TCRdb year 2020). Regarding the complete study: Collaborator samples came from the United States, Italy and Spain and covered acute and convalescent phases of COVID-19. The prospective study material was composed of cDNA or gDNA derived from T cells, B-cell-depleted T cells, or PBMCs. Subjects who had been exposed to COVID-19, were actively infected with it, or had recovered from it provided the deeply sampled blood TCRbeta repertoires that made up the dataset. The repertoires were made available in a free public database intended to serve as a resource for research on the immune response to SARS-CoV-2. The samples were drawn from the first 160 participants of the ongoing ImmuneRACE study and from 1,254 subjects provided by 6 global collaborators. Nearly every sample came with metadata listing a de-identified subject ID, COVID-19 status, age in years and sex. Where available, HLA class I and class II types were obtained from metadata supplied by the sample provider rather than from assay-based typing. Broader findings and caveats from the paper: Clinical and demographic metadata were provided uncurated, with the amount varying by source and participant.

This clone appeared once. This receptor's antigen is unknown. Base qualities were left out, and no much larger clone turns up one base away. In the prospective study, participants were roughly 18 to 90 years old, resided in about two dozen geographic areas of the United States, and were enrolled through a virtual design. To assign participants to cohorts, the prospective study relied on clinical history that participants themselves reported in a screening survey and a study questionnaire. Each participant in the prospective study had whole blood, serum and a nasopharyngeal or oropharyngeal swab collected by mobile phlebotomists. Additional blood draws and questionnaires over an approximately two-month period could optionally be provided by prospective study participants. Prospective study blood samples were shipped either frozen or at room temperature before DNA extraction. CDR3 length: 14 amino acids, cysteine to phenylalanine. The sequence is cut down to CDR3 DNA, 42 bases in frame from base 1. Trimming takes 4 bases from V and 4 bases from J, and the germline ends sit 14 bases apart. CDR1 MNHEY and CDR2 SVGAGI are derived from the germline V gene.

The immunoSEQ Assay, a bias-controlled multiplex PCR, was used to amplify TCRbeta CDR3 regions from genomic DNA. Under the source paper's analysis protocol: The number of nucleated cells in each sample was estimated by amplification of reference gene primers within the assay. To quantify the absolute abundance of each unique TCRbeta CDR3 rearrangement, sequence reads were collapsed and filtered. For each sample, productive Simpson clonality was calculated as the square root of Simpson's diversity index across productive rearrangements. TCRdb limited this immuneACCESS table to in-frame rearrangements with V and J called. A share of clones is missing; checked studies link under half to unresolved V genes, and the rest is unexplained. V and J calls and clone size are those listed in that table; D and trimming were worked out from the DNA. The sample table holds under 300,000 clones, of which about nine tenths were seen once. The ten largest clones capture 2.3% of the sample.

The chain couples TRBV6-5 to TRBJ2-7; TRBD2 might be the D gene, on 6 matching bases. This receptor was obtained from a woman aged 40 to 50 with acute COVID-19. Input material: PBMCs or T cells enriched from blood (not recorded which). The CDR3 corresponds to CASSSRSAGYEQYF. In nucleotide form, the sequence is TGTGCCAGCAGTTCACGTTCGGCGGGATACGAGCAGTACTTC.